Following are 5 T cell receptor beta chains from one sample sequenced in a study of blood T cell repertoires in COVID-19. Sequencing used immunoSEQ multiplex PCR; TCRdb keeps in-frame clones, though not all of them. The sample contains tens of thousands of clones, 80% to 90% of which appear only once. The sequencing input was peripheral blood. These receptors all stem from a human donor in a cohort sampled during active COVID-19.

The rearrangement uses TRBV7-6 and TRBJ2-2; possibly TRBD2 for D (7 bases). Trimming stripped 3 bases from V and 8 bases from J, with 19 bases between. The CDR3 runs 16 residues. The V gene's germline CDR1 is SGHVS and CDR2 FNYEAQ. The CDR3 protein is CASSFIRGGHPGELFF. The CDR3 DNA is TGTGCCAGCAGCTTTATTAGGGGGGGCCATCCTGGGGAGCTGTTTTTT.

The chain links TRBV11-1 to TRBJ1-1, with TRBD1 as a possible D gene (5 bases). CDR3 length equals 14 residues. CDR1 is SGHAT and CDR2 is FQDESV in the germline V gene (reference sequence). Trimming pared 0 bases from V and 5 bases from J, leaving 10 bases between. CDR3 in amino acids: CASSLAGVGTEAFF. Here the CDR3 DNA reads TGTGCCAGCAGCTTAGCAGGGGTGGGGACTGAAGCTTTCTTT.

This clone is termed medium-sized. This rearrangement joins TRBV6-2 or TRBV6-3 to TRBJ1-5; no reliable D call. The CDR3 extends over 14 amino acids. V shed 5 bases and J shed 3 bases, with 11 bases lying between them. Germline V gene data show CDR1 as MNHEY and CDR2 as SVGEGT. The CDR3 region has the DNA TGTGCCAGCAGTAAACGGGGAGACAATCAGCCCCAGCATTTT. Residues: CASSKRGDNQPQHF.

In its sample, this clone was seen a few times. The rearrangement joins TRBV10-1 to TRBJ2-7, with 9 bases matching TRBD2. The CDR3 sequence is 14 residues long. Germline V CDR1 and CDR2: WNHNN, SYGVQD (reference sequence). The junction had 8 bases not matched to a gene; V was cut back by 5 bases and J by 6 bases. The CDR3 nucleotides are TGCGCCAGCAGTTTCCCCTTTAGCGGGGGCGAGCAGTACTTC. This sequence encodes CASSFPFSGGEQYF.

The chain uses TRBV7-9 and TRBJ2-3, with D perhaps TRBD2 (5 bases). Trimming cost V 6 bases and J 4 bases, with 8 bases left between them. Germline V gene data show CDR1 as SEHNR and CDR2 as FQNEAQ (reference sequence). The CDR3 contains 12 residues. For the CDR3, the DNA is TGTGCCAGCAGGAGGGCGGCAGATACGCAGTATTTT. Translated: CASRRAADTQYF.